Detailed here is one T cell receptor (beta chain). The antigen remains unidentified. These data are taken from a study of Ad26.COV2.S vaccination and SARS-CoV-2 variants. Study context: The donor belonged to the COV1001 Ad26.COV2.S trial arm.

Only in-frame clones appear in the TCRdb table, and some are missing; sequencing was by immunoSEQ multiplex PCR. The sample lists around 380,000 clones; less than 90% were seen once. Specified treatment: approximately 18 received Ad26.COV2.S at low or high dose, single or two shots; roughly five received placebo; per-sample allocation not given. Sampling took place 63 days after the first vaccine or placebo injection. Spike of the Wuhan-strain SARS-CoV-2 was expressed by an Ad26 vector, which formed the vaccine. General study results and limits: Vaccinated individuals (as opposed to placebo recipients) had higher spike-specific TCR breadth.

The CDR3 is 14 amino acids. Germline V lookup: CDR1 SGHNT, CDR2 YYREEE (reference sequence). With V trimmed by 3 bases and J by 5 bases, 5 bases remained unmatched. The chain combines TRBV5-4 with TRBJ2-1, with 7 nucleotides matching TRBD1. The input for sequencing was peripheral blood, taken in a trial of Ad26.COV2.S vaccine versus placebo. The sequence derives from a person aged 18-60 years who received the Ad26.COV2.S COVID-19 vaccine or a placebo. CDR3 in amino acids: CASSSPGQNNEQFF. Here the CDR3 DNA reads TGTGCCAGCAGCTCACCGGGACAGAACAATGAGCAGTTCTTC.